These T cell receptor beta chains were read from a single sample in a study of early T cells in non-severe SARS-CoV-2 infection. TCRdb fed the 5' RACE reads into MiXCR, producing one record per CDR3 protein. The table includes approximately 65,000 distinct CDR3 sequences, roughly a tenth detected once. Sequencing was carried out using whole blood. These receptors were obtained from an adult who was a healthcare worker with PCR-confirmed SARS-CoV-2 infection or an uninfected control (not recorded which). The CDR3 runs from the conserved cysteine through the conserved F or W. The order of the fields is V gene, D gene, J gene, clone size, CDR3 protein, CDR3 DNA. A D gene is named only where the DNA matches it firmly. Size is omitted from some rows. Given values are once, few, many or a class for expanded clones.

TRBV20-1,NA,TRBJ1-3,NA,CSARVTGSSGNTIYF,TGCAGTGCTAGAGTGACAGGAAGCTCTGGAAACACCATATATTTT
TRBV18,NA,TRBJ2-4,NA,CASSARGEDIQYF,TGTGCCAGCTCCGCCCGGGGCGAGGACATTCAGTACTTC
TRBV12-3/TRBV12-4,NA,TRBJ2-1,NA,CASSLGYSSYNEQFF,TGTGCCAGCAGTTTAGGTTATAGCTCCTACAATGAGCAGTTCTTC
TRBV7-2,NA,TRBJ2-6,few,CASSLGPAVANVLTF,TGTGCCAGCAGCTTAGGTCCGGCTGTGGCCAACGTCCTGACTTTC
TRBV12-3/TRBV12-4,TRBD2,TRBJ2-5,NA,CASAGRGETQYF,TGTGCCAGCGCAGGGAGGGGAGAGACCCAGTACTTC
TRBV11-2,NA,TRBJ2-3,many,CASSLSGSGSTDTQYF,TGTGCCAGCAGCTTATCAGGGTCCGGAAGCACAGATACGCAGTATTTT
TRBV18,NA,TRBJ2-4,NA,CASSPGQGIALAKNIQYF,TGTGCCAGCTCACCAGGCCAAGGTATAGCCCTAGCCAAAAACATTCAGTACTTC
TRBV4-3,NA,TRBJ2-7,few,CASSQDYRGYEQYF,TGCGCCAGCAGCCAAGATTATCGTGGTTACGAGCAGTACTTC
TRBV2,TRBD1,TRBJ2-5,few,CASNFGQGFRETQYF,TGTGCCAGCAATTTTGGACAGGGCTTTCGAGAGACCCAGTACTTC
TRBV7-9,NA,TRBJ2-7,few,CASSPLRDEQYF,TGTGCCAGCAGCCCCCTGAGGGACGAGCAGTACTTC
TRBV28,NA,TRBJ2-1,few,CASSLALGAEQFF,TGTGCCAGCAGTTTGGCATTAGGGGCCGAGCAGTTCTTC
TRBV27,TRBD1,TRBJ2-1,many,CASSLTGNYNEQFF,TGTGCCAGCAGTTTGACAGGGAACTACAATGAGCAGTTCTTC
TRBV12-3/TRBV12-4,TRBD1,TRBJ1-1,NA,CASKIGGGTEAFF,TGTGCCAGCAAGATAGGGGGCGGCACTGAAGCTTTCTTT
TRBV12-3/TRBV12-4,NA,TRBJ1-5,few,CASSPTGNQPQHF,TGTGCCAGCAGTCCGACAGGCAATCAGCCCCAGCATTTT
TRBV13,NA,TRBJ2-7,many,CASSLDLHEQYF,TGTGCCAGCAGCTTAGATTTGCACGAGCAGTACTTC
TRBV5-6,TRBD2,TRBJ2-2,few,CASSLERAGGAGELFF,TGTGCCAGCAGCTTGGAACGGGCGGGAGGCGCCGGGGAGCTGTTTTTT
TRBV20-1,TRBD2,TRBJ2-1,many,CSADGNPSGPNNEQFF,TGCAGTGCGGACGGGAATCCTAGCGGGCCGAACAATGAGCAGTTCTTC
TRBV28,NA,TRBJ2-5,NA,CASTPASPRESKETQYF,TGTGCCAGCACCCCAGCTTCCCCTAGGGAAAGCAAAGAGACCCAGTACTTC
TRBV20-1,TRBD1,TRBJ2-3,NA,CSADRTGRSADTQYF,TGCAGTGCCGACCGGACAGGTAGATCGGCAGATACGCAGTATTTT
TRBV11-2,NA,TRBJ2-7,many,CASSWGRTYEQYF,TGTGCCAGCAGCTGGGGGCGGACCTACGAGCAGTACTTC
TRBV11-2,TRBD2,TRBJ2-2,once,CASSARTSGRTGELFF,TGTGCCAGCAGCGCAAGGACTAGCGGGAGGACCGGGGAGCTGTTTTTT
TRBV20-1,NA,TRBJ2-3,many,CSAYRRQAFTDTQYF,TGCAGTGCTTACAGAAGGCAGGCCTTCACAGATACGCAGTATTTT
TRBV7-8,NA,TRBJ2-5,NA,CASSLEGSQKRGTQYF,TGTGCCAGCAGCCTAGAGGGGTCACAGAAACGTGGGACCCAGTACTTC
TRBV28,NA,TRBJ2-2,many,CASSLDRAGELFF,TGTGCCAGCAGCTTAGATCGGGCCGGGGAGCTGTTTTTT
TRBV11-3,NA,TRBJ1-1,few,CASSSTVGTEAFF,TGTGCCAGCAGCTCGACAGTGGGTACTGAAGCTTTCTTT
TRBV11-2,NA,TRBJ2-7,few,CASGSLQGSPYEQYF,TGTGCCAGCGGGTCTTTACAGGGCTCACCCTACGAGCAGTACTTC
TRBV4-1,NA,TRBJ2-3,few,CASSPYRREGTDTQYF,TGCGCCAGCAGCCCCTATAGAAGGGAAGGGACAGATACGCAGTATTTT
TRBV29-1,TRBD1,TRBJ2-5,few,CSVGQGQETQYF,TGCAGCGTAGGACAGGGGCAAGAGACCCAGTACTTC
TRBV5-5,NA,TRBJ2-3,NA,CASTVRRDRDTQYF,TGTGCCAGCACCGTGAGGAGGGACCGAGATACGCAGTATTTT
TRBV7-8,TRBD1,TRBJ2-1,few,CASSRRGPYNEQFF,TGTGCCAGCAGCCGCAGGGGGCCCTACAATGAGCAGTTCTTC
TRBV9,NA,TRBJ2-1,many,CASSVDLYNEQFF,TGTGCCAGCAGCGTAGATCTATACAATGAGCAGTTCTTC
TRBV20-1,TRBD2,TRBJ2-7,few,CSAAPRTSGSYEQYF,TGCAGTGCGGCTCCCCGGACTAGCGGATCCTACGAGCAGTACTTC
TRBV6-5,NA,TRBJ2-7,many,CASRGASAEFRAYEQYF,TGTGCCAGCAGGGGGGCTAGCGCGGAATTTAGGGCCTACGAGCAGTACTTC
TRBV27,NA,TRBJ1-5,few,CASSFYFQGPQHF,TGTGCCAGCAGTTTCTACTTCCAGGGGCCCCAGCATTTT
TRBV19,TRBD2,TRBJ2-1,many,CASTSLAESYNEQFF,TGTGCCAGTACCTCACTAGCGGAGTCCTACAATGAGCAGTTCTTC
TRBV12-3/TRBV12-4,TRBD1,TRBJ2-7,many,CASSGTGHYEQYF,TGTGCCAGCAGTGGGACAGGGCACTACGAGCAGTACTTC
TRBV28,TRBD1,TRBJ2-3,many,CASSLDRATDTQYF,TGTGCCAGCAGTTTAGACAGGGCCACAGATACGCAGTATTTT
TRBV7-9,NA,TRBJ1-1,NA,CAQTKATTEAFF,TGTGCCCAAACTAAGGCGACCACTGAAGCTTTCTTT
TRBV29-1,TRBD1,TRBJ1-2,many,CSVWTGGYGYTF,TGCAGCGTTTGGACAGGGGGGTACGGCTACACCTTC
TRBV20-1,NA,TRBJ1-2,few,CSATTGTGVYGYTF,TGCAGTGCTACCACTGGGACGGGGGTCTATGGCTACACCTTC
TRBV7-2,NA,TRBJ1-2,few,CASSLGGTHYGYTF,TGTGCCAGCAGCTTAGGTGGGACCCACTATGGCTACACCTTC
TRBV2,TRBD2,TRBJ2-1,few,CASSETTSGSHRNEQFF,TGTGCCAGCAGTGAAACCACTAGCGGGAGCCATCGGAATGAGCAGTTCTTC
TRBV20-1,NA,TRBJ2-4,few,CSAMSPQGGKNIQYF,TGCAGTGCCATGAGCCCACAGGGTGGCAAAAACATTCAGTACTTC
TRBV2,NA,TRBJ2-7,NA,CASSEQGYYGQYF,TGTGCCAGCAGTGAACAGGGTTATTATGGGCAGTACTTC
TRBV12-3/TRBV12-4,NA,TRBJ2-7,many,CASSSRVSYEQYF,TGTGCCAGCAGCTCCAGGGTTTCCTACGAGCAGTACTTC
TRBV11-2,NA,TRBJ2-7,NA,CASSLAHLYEQYF,TGTGCCAGCAGCTTAGCACACCTCTACGAGCAGTACTTC
TRBV27,NA,TRBJ2-7,few,CASKRESNYEQYF,TGTGCCAGCAAGAGGGAGAGTAACTACGAGCAGTACTTC
TRBV12-3/TRBV12-4,NA,TRBJ2-2,many,CASSSRGELFF,TGTGCCAGCAGTTCTCGCGGGGAGCTGTTTTTT
TRBV20-1,NA,TRBJ2-3,few,CSARAVDTQYF,TGCAGTGCTAGGGCGGTAGATACGCAGTATTTT
TRBV29-1,TRBD1,TRBJ2-6,NA,CSVLDRDNSGANVLTF,TGCAGCGTTCTAGACAGGGATAATTCTGGGGCCAACGTCCTGACTTTC
TRBV29-1,NA,TRBJ1-1,NA,CSVEPTGPEAFF,TGCAGCGTTGAGCCAACAGGGCCGGAAGCTTTCTTT
TRBV4-1,TRBD2,TRBJ2-2,NA,CASSQEPLAGTGELFF,TGCGCCAGCAGCCAAGAACCACTAGCGGGTACCGGGGAGCTGTTTTTT
TRBV9,TRBD2,TRBJ2-1,few,CASTDGTSDEQFF,TGTGCCAGCACCGACGGGACTAGCGATGAGCAGTTCTTC
TRBV11-2,NA,TRBJ2-3,NA,CASSLFGRGTDTQYF,TGTGCCAGCAGCTTATTCGGGAGAGGCACAGATACGCAGTATTTT
TRBV10-3,NA,TRBJ1-2,few,CAISERSRTNYGYTF,TGTGCCATCAGTGAGAGGAGCAGGACTAACTATGGCTACACCTTC
TRBV10-3,NA,TRBJ2-5,many,CAIGGQGETQYF,TGTGCCATCGGGGGTCAGGGAGAGACCCAGTACTTC
TRBV6-2/TRBV6-3,NA,TRBJ2-1,NA,CASRLDNEQFF,TGTGCCAGCAGGCTAGACAATGAGCAGTTCTTC
TRBV12-3/TRBV12-4,NA,TRBJ1-1,NA,CASSLIRQGEGTEAFF,TGTGCCAGCAGTTTAATACGGCAGGGTGAAGGTACTGAAGCTTTCTTT
TRBV12-3/TRBV12-4,NA,TRBJ1-5,NA,CASSFGQNQPQHF,TGTGCCAGCAGTTTCGGGCAGAATCAGCCCCAGCATTTT